The 6 T cell receptor beta chains in this list originate from one sample, sequenced in a study of blood T cell repertoires in COVID-19 (dated by TCRdb to about 2020). Libraries were made using the immunoSEQ multiplex PCR assay. Held by TCRdb, this immuneACCESS table contains in-frame sequences only and omits some clones. Under half of the omission traces to an unresolved V gene where checked; the cause of the rest is unknown. The sample includes about 400,000 clones, with 86% observed a single time. The ten most abundant clones make up just over 7% of the sample. Sequencing was done on a sample of peripheral blood. The receptors were gathered from a woman in her fifties or sixties with COVID-19, enrolled during active disease.

The chain is built from TRBV5-1 and TRBJ1-1; tentatively, D is TRBD1 (6 bases). The CDR3 is made up of 14 amino acids. CDR1 is SGHRS, CDR2 YFSETQ, per germline. Trimming took off 2 bases at V and 6 bases at J, with 14 bases between the two ends. CDR3 nucleotide sequence: TGCGCCAGCAGCTTAGGCCAGGGGCTCTCTGAAGCTTTCTTT. It encodes CASSLGQGLSEAFF. The entire variable domain, with the rest obtained from reference TRBV5-1 and TRBJ1-1, is as follows: KAGVTQTPRYLIKTRGQQVTLSCSPISGHRSVSWYQQTPGQGLQFLFEYFSETQRNKGNFPGRFSGRQFSNSRSEMNVSTLELGDSALYLCASSLGQGLSEAFFGQGTRLTVV.

The J gene is TRBJ2-1, the V gene TRBV15, with D maybe TRBD1 (7 bases). Trimming left V 1 base short and J 4 bases short, with 11 bases between. Germline lookup yields CDR1 LNHNV and CDR2 YYDKDF (reference sequence). CDR3 length: 15 amino acids. The CDR3 sequence: CATSRGQGGYNEQFF. The CDR3 DNA follows: TGTGCCACCAGCAGAGGTCAGGGGGGTTACAATGAGCAGTTCTTC.

The chain is built from TRBV19 and TRBJ1-2; 7 bases agree with TRBD1. The junction had 2 bases not matched to a gene; V was cut back by 4 bases and J by 3 bases. The length of the CDR3 is 13 residues. From germline, CDR1 is LNHDA and CDR2 SQIVND (reference sequence). CDR3 residues: CASSTRGDYGYTF. The CDR3 region has the DNA TGTGCCAGTAGTACCAGGGGGGACTATGGCTACACCTTC.

The rearrangement uses TRBV5-1 and TRBJ1-2; D is uncertain. Trimming left V 4 bases short and J 7 bases short, with 11 bases between. The V gene's germline CDR1 is SGHRS and CDR2 YFSETQ. CDR3 length: 12 residues. The CDR3 bases are TGCGCCAGCAGCCCCGGGGAGTCTGGCTACACCTTC. Translation: CASSPGESGYTF.

This rearrangement joins TRBV18 to TRBJ2-5, with D unclear. The CDR3 is made up of 14 amino acids. Germline V lookup: CDR1 KGHSH, CDR2 LQKENI. The V end lost 0 bases, the J end lost 5 bases, and 10 bases lay between the germline ends. The CDR3 coding sequence is TGTGCCAGCTCACCACCAAGGCAGCGTGAGACCCAGTACTTC. Its protein product is CASSPPRQRETQYF.

V usage is TRBV11-3 and J usage is TRBJ2-2, with D maybe TRBD2 (7 bases). Between the trimmed V and J ends, which lost 5 bases and 5 bases, there was a span of 15 bases. The CDR3 runs 15 residues. The germline CDR1 and CDR2 sequences are SGHNT and YENEEA. The CDR3 loop reads CASSAAGAGTGELFF. CDR3 nucleotide sequence: TGTGCCAGCAGCGCCGCGGGGGCGGGGACCGGGGAGCTGTTTTTT.